This T cell receptor beta chain was sequenced during a study of blood T cell repertoires in COVID-19. About the study: In each case, the material was cDNA or gDNA derived from T cells, B-cell-depleted T cells, or PBMCs.

The authors' processing: Reference gene primer amplification in the assay estimated nucleated cell counts. Here immunoSEQ multiplex PCR was the method, and the copy in TCRdb shows in-frame clones only, minus some. That table gives V, J and clone size, and the DNA gave D and trimming. The sample consists of roughly 90,000 clones, around 85% of them appearing once. V lost 1 base, J lost 3 bases, and 3 bases stayed unmatched. From germline, CDR1 is MDHEN and CDR2 SYDVKM. The CDR3 has 16 amino acids. The TCR originated in a human donor in a cohort sampled during active COVID-19. The chain combines TRBV28 with TRBJ2-1, with 10 bases lining up with TRBD2. Sequenced material: peripheral blood. CDR3 DNA sequence: TGTGCCAGCAGTTTATTAGCGGGAGGAAACTACAATGAGCAGTTCTTC. Its protein is CASSLLAGGNYNEQFF.